The table lists the clone carrying this T cell receptor (beta chain) with a few counts. Its target is unknown. This specimen belongs to a study of T cell responses to AZD1222 COVID-19 vaccine. Notes on the study in general: Unmutated variant regions are reportedly targeted by nearly half of spike-specific TCRs.

The CDR3 covers 13 residues. Germline CDR1 is SGHTA and CDR2 is FQGTGA. Trimming left V 6 bases short and J 6 bases short, with 15 bases between. Sequencing was performed with immunoSEQ multiplex PCR; in TCRdb, only in-frame clones are kept and a portion is missing. The table records some 42,000 clones, approximately 80% of them present only once. The sequencing used peripheral blood, collected 28 days after the second AZD1222 dose. V gene TRBV7-3 combines with J gene TRBJ2-7, with a tentative D call TRBD2 (5 bases). The sequence was collected from an adult who received the AZD1222 COVID-19 vaccine. CDR3 residues: CASRSNGVPEQYF. DNA for the CDR3: TGTGCCAGCAGGTCTAACGGGGTACCCGAGCAGTACTTC. Drawing the rest from reference TRBV7-3 and TRBJ2-7, the complete variable domain is GAGVSQTPSNKVTEKGKYVELRCDPISGHTALYWYRQSLGQGPEFLIYFQGTGAADDSGLPNDRFFAVRPEGSVSTLKIQRTERGDSAVYLCASRSNGVPEQYFGPGTRLTVT.